This record concerns one TCR beta chain sequence. Its cognate antigen is unknown. This specimen comes from a study of shared clonotypes between healthy human individuals. About the research overall: A couple of female and a few male donors aged 18 to 49 were enrolled.

V lost 3 bases and J lost 5; bases outside the gene matches: 5. In germline, CDR1 is LGHNA, CDR2 YNFKEQ. CDR3 length equals 16 residues. General study points: Researchers found naive subsets generally carried larger estimated richness than memory subsets. Expectations were that clonotype sharing among donors would be affected by sequencing depth.

Deep-level settings were used for running the assay. TCRdb keeps only in-frame clones here, not all; method: immunoSEQ multiplex PCR. The table lists some 1,100,000 clones, approximately 80% of them singletons, with about 0.52% in the top ten. The chain combines TRBV4-2 with TRBJ2-2; TRBD1 matches at 11 bases. The sequence came from a man between 18 and 35 years old in good health. Some clones in this sample may be carry-over from other donors' samples. The sequencing input was memory CD4+ T cells from PBMCs. The subset: CD45RA-negative fraction. The CDR3 region has the DNA TGTGCCAGCAGCCATAGGACAGGGGGCGCAACCGGGGAGCTGTTTTTT. This gives the protein CASSHRTGGATGELFF.